Shown below are 10 T cell receptor beta chains from a single sample sequenced in a study of blood T cell repertoires in COVID-19. The repertoire was sequenced with immunoSEQ multiplex PCR; TCRdb's copy has only in-frame clones and lacks some. This table holds roughly 200,000 clones, 86% found once. The sample was peripheral blood. The source of these receptors is a woman aged 25 to 39 with active or convalescent COVID-19.

CDR3: CASSSLSGGYTEAFF. The CDR3 region has the DNA TGTGCCAGCAGTTCTCTTTCAGGGGGCTACACTGAAGCTTTCTTT. The V call is TRBV6-5, the J call TRBJ1-1; 8 bases match TRBD1. CDR1 MNHEY and CDR2 SVGAGI come from the germline V gene. Losses at the gene ends were 4 bases for V and 3 bases for J; bases not matched to a gene: 7. This CDR3 has 15 residues.

The chain uses TRBV30 and TRBJ1-2; D ambiguous. V gave up 2 bases and J gave up 5 bases, with 6 bases separating them. This CDR3 contains 11 residues. The V gene's germline CDR1 is GTSNPN and CDR2 SVGIG (reference sequence). The CDR3 DNA is TGTGCCTGGAGTCCCGGTTATGGCTACACCTTC. This translates into CAWSPGYGYTF.

The chain couples TRBV28 to TRBJ2-7, with TRBD2 identical over 13 bases. Germline CDR1 MDHEN, CDR2 SYDVKM. The CDR3 is 15 residues long. V shed 5 bases, J shed 6 bases, and the junction held 7 bases outside the gene matches. CDR3 residues: CASSTIGLAGVEQYF. Written as DNA, the CDR3 is TGTGCCAGCAGTACTATCGGACTAGCGGGAGTCGAGCAGTACTTC. The whole variable domain, filled in from reference TRBV28 and TRBJ2-7, reads DVKVTQSSRYLVKRTGEKVFLECVQDMDHENMFWYRQDPGLGLRLIYFSYDVKMKEKGDIPEGYSVSREKKERFSLILESASTNQTSMYLCASSTIGLAGVEQYFGPGTRLTVT.

V and J are TRBV13 and TRBJ2-7, with TRBD1 identical over 8 bases. The ends lost 4 bases at V and 2 bases at J; junction bases unmatched: 4. This CDR3 contains 14 residues. CDR1 PRHDT and CDR2 FYEKMQ come from the germline V gene (reference sequence). CDR3 DNA sequence: TGTGCCAGCAGCTCGGGACAGGATCCCTACGAGCAGTACTTC. It specifies CASSSGQDPYEQYF.

The chain links TRBV19 to TRBJ2-2, with 10 positions matching TRBD1. The germline CDR1 and CDR2 sequences are LNHDA and SQIVND (reference sequence). J gave up 5 bases and V 3 bases, and 3 bases lay outside the gene matches. The CDR3 is made up of 15 amino acids. The CDR3 coding sequence is TGTGCCAGTAGTATCGGGACAGGGGTGACCGGGGAGCTGTTTTTT. Protein: CASSIGTGVTGELFF.

The chain uses TRBV13 and TRBJ2-3; 11 bases match TRBD2. The CDR3 totals 16 residues. CDR1 is PRHDT and CDR2 is FYEKMQ in the germline V gene (reference sequence). The J segment lost 8 bases and the V segment lost 3 bases, leaving 10 bases of the junction unmatched. The CDR3 nucleotides read TGTGCCAGCAGCTTCGGACTAGCGGGTCCCTGGGGTACGCAGTATTTT. This gives the protein CASSFGLAGPWGTQYF.

This clone is a singleton in its sample. The V gene is TRBV28, the J gene TRBJ1-1, with 7 nucleotides matching TRBD1. This CDR3 is 12 amino acids long. Germline lookup yields CDR1 MDHEN and CDR2 SYDVKM. V shed 8 bases, J shed 4 bases, and the junction held 4 bases outside the gene matches. The CDR3 DNA follows: TGTGCCAGCCGGGACAGAATCACTGAAGCTTTCTTT. This codes for CASRDRITEAFF.

This sequence joins TRBV5-8 and TRBJ1-2; 9 bases align to TRBD1. Germline V gives CDR1 SGHTS, CDR2 YDEGEE. The V segment lost 5 bases and the J segment 3 bases; nucleotides outside the gene matches: 5. The CDR3 has 14 amino acids. CDR3 nucleotide sequence: TGTGCCAGCAGGCACAGGGGGCAGGACTATGGCTACACCTTC. Translated: CASRHRGQDYGYTF.

The chain couples TRBV24-1 to TRBJ2-2; tentatively, D is TRBD2 (7 bases). V gave up 8 bases and J gave up 6 bases, with 18 bases separating them. This CDR3 has 15 amino acids. Germline CDR1 and CDR2: KGHDR and SFDVKD. The CDR3 nucleotides read TGTGCCACCATGGGGGGGCCTTCCGAGGCCGGGGAGCTGTTTTTT. Residues: CATMGGPSEAGELFF.

The CDR3 reads CASSQRASYNEQFF. CDR3 nucleotides: TGTGCCAGCAGCCAACGAGCTAGCTACAATGAGCAGTTCTTC. The genes are TRBV7-9 and TRBJ2-1; D not certain. The CDR3 is made up of 14 amino acids. V lost 5 bases and J 3 bases, leaving 11 bases between the germline ends. Looked up from germline, CDR1 is SEHNR and CDR2 is FQNEAQ (reference sequence).